The sample holds a few counts of the clone carrying this TCR beta chain. The source of the sample is a study of human T cells and chemical hapten exposure. MiXCR, run by TCRdb on the RACE reads, gives a single entry per CDR3 protein. The table has over 130,000 distinct CDR3 sequences, 12% seen once. Time point specified: patch test 2, 6 weeks after DPC sensitization. Indicated treatment: therapeutic diphenylcyclopropenone sensitization with weekly scalp DPC. The CDR3 covers 16 residues. Germline CDR1 reads SGHRS; CDR2 reads YFSETQ. The ends were cut back, 2 bases at V and 0 bases at J, with 11 bases in the middle.

The source was whole blood, collected in connection with sensitization to the hapten diphenylcyclopropenone (DPC). The source of this sequence is a woman in her forties or fifties with alopecia areata. Some clones in this sample may be carry-over from other donors' samples. This chain connects TRBV5-1 to TRBJ2-2, with D possibly matching TRBD2 (6 bases). The CDR3 sequence: CASSFSAGTNTGELFF. For the CDR3, the DNA is TGCGCCAGCAGCTTCTCGGCGGGGACGAACACCGGGGAGCTGTTTTTT.